This T cell receptor (beta chain) originates from a study of PD-L1 blockade in urothelial cancer (dated 2017 in TCRdb). With regard to the full study: All patients started therapy around 2014 and received atezolizumab 1,200 mg intravenously every 3 weeks. About 85% of the roughly 30 patients were males with bladder-origin urothelial cancer, and 18 of 29 reported a prior smoking history. Patients had an ECOG performance status of 0 or 1 and had received between 0 and 3 prior chemotherapy regimens. Blood samples were analyzed at two time points: 3 weeks after treatment start (second dose) and 6 weeks after treatment start. Blood samples gave a median of around 140,000 T cells and tens of thousands of unique TCRs, with a median clonality of roughly 0.081. Somatic, immune and clinical correlates of response to PD-L1 blockade with atezolizumab in urothelial cancer were the focus of an exploratory multi-omic analysis. Pretreatment tumor samples, along with matched peripheral blood serially collected before and after atezolizumab treatment, were subjected to TCR sequencing. Durable clinical benefit was defined as progression-free survival longer than 6 months, and TCR features were also tested against progression-free and overall survival. In the same patients, pretreatment tumors underwent whole exome sequencing and RNA sequencing in addition to TCR sequencing. Nine patients reached durable clinical benefit, while fewer than 25 patients did not. Pretreatment blood TCR-seq was available for around 29 patients, at least one posttreatment blood collection was obtained for around 24 patients, and tumor TCR-seq was available for around 24 patients.

As encoded in the germline V gene, CDR1 is SGHTA while CDR2 is FQGNSA. The CDR3 has 14 amino acids, counting the end cysteine and phenylalanine. The DNA shown is the 42-base CDR3, in frame from base 1. The V end loses 5 bases and the J end loses 1 base, and a stretch of 11 bases separates them. Taken with the paper, the label for time point translates to: pretreatment peripheral blood. The cohort included 25 to 30 patients with locally advanced or metastatic urothelial carcinoma who were treated at Memorial Sloan Kettering on a trial protocol. Peripheral blood mononuclear cells were collected pretreatment and during treatment, with between 1 and 8 total time points obtained per patient. The Qiagen DNeasy Blood extraction kit was used to purify genomic DNA from total PBMCs and tumor samples. PBMCs were collected pretreatment and during treatment, and were isolated and stored as previously described.

Here is what the overall study found, with its caveats: Greater expansion of tumor-associated TCR clones in peripheral blood 3 weeks after the start of treatment was observed in patients with durable benefit (n ≈ 22, p = 0.022). A pretreatment peripheral blood TCR clonality below the median was linked to improved progression-free and overall survival. Because the sample size was small (n of about 29) and many exploratory analyses were performed, the results are intended to be hypothesis-generating.

Synthetic TCR analog templates were spiked into each PCR so that absolute template abundance could be estimated from read counts. TCRbeta CDR3 regions were amplified from genomic DNA with bias-controlled V and J gene primers using the immunoSEQ assay. Sequencing of rearranged TCRbeta segments was done at approximately 20X coverage. As for the authors' bioinformatics: Sequencing errors were corrected by clustering and CDR3s were annotated against IMGT to assign V, D and J genes. Only productive TCRbeta rearrangements were used in downstream analyses, excluding out-of-frame or stop-codon sequences. To compute clonality, Shannon entropy was normalized by the log of the number of unique productive sequences and then subtracted from one. Fisher's exact test with Benjamini-Hochberg correction, using a cutoff of adjusted p below 0.01, was how clones that differed between time points or between blood and tumor were identified. The table comes from immuneACCESS by way of TCRdb, which keeps in-frame sequences with V and J called. Part of the clones is missing from these tables; in studies checked, under half for an unresolved V gene and the rest for unknown reasons. The V and J calls and clone size come from that table; D and trimming were worked out from the DNA. The sample records about 87,000 clones, roughly 89% of which are singletons. The ten largest make up roughly 1.9% of the sample.

This clone has just one count. What antigen it recognizes has not been identified. No clone much larger than this one lies a single base away; base qualities are absent. Recombination connected TRBV7-2 to TRBJ1-1; TRBD1 might be the D gene, on 6 matching bases. This sequence originates from a man aged 55-75 years with urothelial cancer. The sample was PBMCs, taken around atezolizumab (anti-PD-L1) treatment. The CDR3 here reads CASSNWDTNTEAFF. At the DNA level, the sequence is TGTGCCAGCAGCAACTGGGACACGAACACTGAAGCTTTCTTT.